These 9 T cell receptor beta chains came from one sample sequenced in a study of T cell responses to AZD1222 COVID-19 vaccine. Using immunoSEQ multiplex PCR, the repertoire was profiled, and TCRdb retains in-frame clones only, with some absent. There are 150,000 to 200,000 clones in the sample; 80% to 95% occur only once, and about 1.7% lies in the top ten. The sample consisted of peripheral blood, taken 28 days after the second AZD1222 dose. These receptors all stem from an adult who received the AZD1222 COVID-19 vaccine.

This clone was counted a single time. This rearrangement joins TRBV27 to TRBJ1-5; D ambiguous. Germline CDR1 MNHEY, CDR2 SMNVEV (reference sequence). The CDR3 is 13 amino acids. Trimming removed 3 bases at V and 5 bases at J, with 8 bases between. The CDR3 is CASSFGRDQPQHF. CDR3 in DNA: TGTGCCAGCAGTTTTGGTCGAGATCAGCCCCAGCATTTT.

The CDR3 nucleotides read TGTGCCACCAGTGATGGGGGGCCGGGACAGGGGACGGGGCAGTATTTT. Amino acids: CATSDGGPGQGTGQYF. V and J are TRBV24-1 and TRBJ2-3; 10 nucleotides line up with TRBD1. CDR3 length equals 16 residues. V was pared by 3 bases and J by 11 bases, with 13 bases of the junction left unmatched. Germline CDR1 KGHDR, CDR2 SFDVKD.

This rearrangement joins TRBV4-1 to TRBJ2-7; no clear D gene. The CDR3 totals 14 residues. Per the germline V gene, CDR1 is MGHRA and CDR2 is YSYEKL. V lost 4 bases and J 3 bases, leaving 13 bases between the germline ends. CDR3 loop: CASSREMASYEQYF. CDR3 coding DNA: TGCGCCAGCAGCCGGGAAATGGCCAGCTACGAGCAGTACTTC.

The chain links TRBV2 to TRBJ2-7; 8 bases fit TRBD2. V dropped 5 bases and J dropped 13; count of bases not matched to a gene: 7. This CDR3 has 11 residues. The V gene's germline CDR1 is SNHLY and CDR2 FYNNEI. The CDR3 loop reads CASSPAGGHYF. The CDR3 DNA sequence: TGTGCCAGCAGTCCCGCGGGGGGCCACTACTTC.

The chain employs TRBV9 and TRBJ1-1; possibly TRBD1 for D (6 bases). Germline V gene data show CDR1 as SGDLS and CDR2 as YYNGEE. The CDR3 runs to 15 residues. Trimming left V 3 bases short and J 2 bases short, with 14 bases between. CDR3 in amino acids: CASSAELGANTEAFF. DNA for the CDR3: TGTGCCAGCAGCGCTGAATTGGGGGCAAACACTGAAGCTTTCTTT.

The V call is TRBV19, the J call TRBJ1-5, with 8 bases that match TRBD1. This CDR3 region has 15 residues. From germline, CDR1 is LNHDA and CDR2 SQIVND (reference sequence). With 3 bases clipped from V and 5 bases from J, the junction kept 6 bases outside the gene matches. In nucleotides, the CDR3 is TGTGCCAGTAGTATGACAGGGGTTGGGGATCAGCCCCAGCATTTT. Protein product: CASSMTGVGDQPQHF. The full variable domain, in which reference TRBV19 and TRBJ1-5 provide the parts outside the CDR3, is DGGITQSPKYLFRKEGQNVTLSCEQNLNHDAMYWYRQDPGQGLRLIYYSQIVNDFQKGDIAEGYSVSREKKESFPLTVTSAQKNPTAFYLCASSMTGVGDQPQHFGDGTRLSIL.

This CDR3 reads CASRTSAGNTIYF. Here the CDR3 DNA reads TGTGCCAGCCGGACCTCAGCCGGAAACACCATATATTTT. The genes are TRBV25-1 and TRBJ1-3; D is unresolved. CDR1 and CDR2 (germline): MGHDK, SYGVNS. V gave up 8 bases and J gave up 4 bases, with 12 bases separating them. This CDR3 contains 13 residues.

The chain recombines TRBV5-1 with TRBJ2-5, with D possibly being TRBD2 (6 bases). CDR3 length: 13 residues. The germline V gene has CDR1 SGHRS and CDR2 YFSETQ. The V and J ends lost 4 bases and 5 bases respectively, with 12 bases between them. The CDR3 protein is CASSPGLRETQYF. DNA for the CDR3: TGCGCCAGCAGCCCGGGACTTCGGGAGACCCAGTACTTC.

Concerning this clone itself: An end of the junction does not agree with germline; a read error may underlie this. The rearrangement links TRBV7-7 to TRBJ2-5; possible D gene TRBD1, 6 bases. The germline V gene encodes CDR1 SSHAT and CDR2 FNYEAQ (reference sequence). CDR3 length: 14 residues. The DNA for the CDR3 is TGTGCTAGCAGCTCGCAGGGGATCCAAGAGACCCAGTACTTC. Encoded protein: CASSSQGIQETQYF. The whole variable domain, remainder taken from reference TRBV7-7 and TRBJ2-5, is GAGVSQSPRYKVTKRGQDVTLRCDPISSHATLYWYQQALGQGPEFLTYFNYEAQPDKSGLPSDRFSAERPEGSISTLTIQRTEQRDSAMYRCASSSQGIQETQYFGPGTRLLVL.